This record looks at one TCR beta chain sequence and its context. Its antigen specificity is not known. Base-call qualities are not available, and no considerably larger clone is one nucleotide away. In the prospective study, participants were roughly 18 to 100 years old, resided in about two dozen geographic areas of the United States, and were enrolled through a virtual design. In the prospective study, participants were assigned to cohorts based on the clinical history participants reported in a screening survey and a study questionnaire. A participant counted as exposed if, within 2 weeks of entering the study, that participant had been in contact with someone who had a PCR-confirmed or clinician-diagnosed COVID-19 case. Mobile phlebotomists in the prospective study collected whole blood, serum and a nasopharyngeal or oropharyngeal swab from every participant. Over a roughly 2-month period, participants in the prospective study had the option of providing additional blood draws and questionnaires. Before DNA extraction, blood samples from the prospective study were shipped at room temperature or frozen.

The entry originates in a study of blood T cell repertoires in COVID-19 (dated by TCRdb to the early 2020s). For the study in its entirety: Samples covering the acute and convalescent phases of COVID-19 were provided by collaborators in the United States, Italy and Spain. Nearly every sample came with metadata listing a de-identified subject ID, COVID-19 status, age in years and sex. The repertoires were made available in a free public database intended to serve as a resource for research on the immune response to SARS-CoV-2. Where available, HLA class I and class II types were obtained from metadata supplied by the sample provider rather than from assay-based typing. Deeply sampled blood TCRbeta repertoires from subjects exposed to, actively infected with, or recovered from COVID-19 were included in the dataset. The material from the prospective study consisted of cDNA or gDNA derived from T cells, B-cell-depleted T cells, or PBMCs. Samples were obtained from the ongoing ImmuneRACE study (first 160 participants) and from about 1,300 subjects provided by 6 global collaborators. On the study overall, not on this receptor specifically: The amount of clinical and demographic metadata varied by source and participant and was provided uncurated.

The immunoSEQ Assay, a bias-controlled multiplex PCR, was used to amplify TCRbeta CDR3 regions from genomic DNA. Under the source paper's analysis protocol: The number of nucleated cells in each sample was estimated from the amplification of reference gene primers within the assay. Sequence reads were collapsed and filtered to measure the absolute abundance of every unique TCRbeta CDR3 rearrangement. For each sample, productive Simpson clonality was calculated by taking the square root of Simpson's diversity index across productive rearrangements. TCRdb took over this immuneACCESS table, retaining in-frame rearrangements with V and J assigned. Such tables are incomplete; in checked studies, under half of the missing clones stem from an unresolved V gene, and the remainder is unexplained. That table is the source of V, J and clone size, and D and trimming were worked out from the DNA. The sample includes 200,000 to 250,000 clones, with roughly 88% observed a single time. In total, the top ten clones hold more than 3% of the sample.

The CDR3 measures 13 amino acids from cysteine to phenylalanine. Just CDR3 DNA is preserved here, 39 bases in frame from base 1. V is cut by 5 bases and J by 5 bases, and the space between the germline ends is 10 bases. The germline V gene (reference sequence) specifies LNHNV as CDR1 and YYDKDF as CDR2. The chain links TRBV15 with TRBJ1-5; the D gene cannot be resolved reliably. The TCR originated in a woman aged 25 to 45 who had been exposed to COVID-19. The material sequenced was PBMCs or T cells enriched from blood (not recorded which). The CDR3 has the sequence CATSASEDQPQHF. The sequenced DNA is TGTGCCACCAGCGCCAGTGAAGATCAGCCCCAGCATTTT.